This TCR beta chain was sequenced for a study of T cell changes during pregnancy in multiple sclerosis. Sequencing was performed with immunoSEQ multiplex PCR; in TCRdb, only in-frame clones are kept and a portion is missing. The sample comprises around 50,000 clones, about nine tenths of which are singletons, and roughly 0.6% rests with the top ten. This CDR3 is 17 amino acids long. V shed 8 bases and J shed 2 bases, with 24 bases lying between them. Germline V gene lookup returns CDR1 SEHNR and CDR2 FQNEAQ (reference sequence). This receptor was obtained from a female donor in good health, enrolled as a control in a pregnancy study. The sequenced sample was CD4+ T cells from peripheral blood mononuclear cells, obtained after pregnancy. The rearrangement joins TRBV7-9 to TRBJ1-1, with D possibly TRBD1 on 5 matching bases. The CDR3 loop reads CASSRPPAGGTNTEAFF. The CDR3 nucleotides are TGTGCCAGCTCACGCCCTCCAGCCGGGGGGACTAACACTGAAGCTTTCTTT. Combining the CDR3 with reference TRBV7-9 and TRBJ1-1 gives the whole variable domain DTGVSQNPRHKITKRGQNVTFRCDPISEHNRLYWYRQTLGQGPEFLTYFQNEAQLEKSRLLSDRFSAERPKGSFSTLEIQRTEQGDSAMYLCASSRPPAGGTNTEAFFGQGTRLTVV.